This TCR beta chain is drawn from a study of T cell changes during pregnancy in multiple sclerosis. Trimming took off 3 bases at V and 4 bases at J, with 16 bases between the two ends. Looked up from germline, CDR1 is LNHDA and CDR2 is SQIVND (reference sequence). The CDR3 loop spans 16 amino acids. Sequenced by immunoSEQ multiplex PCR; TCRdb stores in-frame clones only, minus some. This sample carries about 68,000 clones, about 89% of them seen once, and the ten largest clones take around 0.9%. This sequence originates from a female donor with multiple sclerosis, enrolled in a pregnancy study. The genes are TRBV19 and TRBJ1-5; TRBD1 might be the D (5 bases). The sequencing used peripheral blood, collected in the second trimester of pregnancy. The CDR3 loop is CASSMLRQTANQPQHF. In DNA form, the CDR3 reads TGTGCCAGTAGTATGCTTAGACAGACAGCGAATCAGCCCCAGCATTTT.